The clone carrying this T cell receptor beta chain was seen a single time. TCRdb keeps only in-frame clones here, not all; method: immunoSEQ multiplex PCR. Found here are about 250,000 clones, 83% of them singletons; the top ten hold around 5.5%. The data are from a study of blood T cell repertoires in COVID-19. V lost 2 bases and J 2 bases, leaving 10 bases between the germline ends. The CDR3 extends over 14 amino acids. The V gene's germline CDR1 is MNHNS and CDR2 SASEGT. The J gene is TRBJ2-7, the V gene TRBV6-1; possibly TRBD1 for D (6 bases). The receptor's source is a human donor in a cohort sampled during active COVID-19. The sample was peripheral blood. CDR3 region: CASSERHRAYEQYF. CDR3 sequence (DNA): TGTGCCAGCAGTGAACGGCACAGGGCCTACGAGCAGTACTTC.